Below are 17 T cell receptor beta chains sequenced from a single sample in a study of cytomegalovirus exposure and HLA in healthy donors. PCR amplification relied on 60 Vbeta primers (plus 13 Jbeta primers). Using immunoSEQ multiplex PCR, the repertoire was profiled, and TCRdb retains in-frame clones only, with some absent. The sample carries roughly 200,000 clones, roughly 70% recorded once. Sequenced material: PBMCs. The receptor source for this set is a woman aged 25 to 45 in good health and CMV-seronegative.

V gene TRBV18 combines with J gene TRBJ2-7; TRBD1 agrees at 9 bases. V was clipped by 5 bases and J by 7 bases; unmatched bases: 15. The germline V gene has CDR1 KGHSH and CDR2 LQKENI. The CDR3 sequence is 16 residues long. CDR3 region: CASSSLDRDREEEQYF. The CDR3 nucleotides are TGTGCCAGCTCATCCTTGGATCGGGACAGGGAAGAAGAGCAGTACTTC.

The rearrangement uses TRBV25-1 and TRBJ1-2, with D unclear. V shed 5 bases and J shed 8 bases, with 15 bases lying between them. Germline values: CDR1 MGHDK, CDR2 SYGVNS. The CDR3 sequence is 13 residues long. The chain's CDR3 is CASSLFEKTGYTF. DNA of the CDR3: TGTGCCAGCAGTCTGTTTGAAAAAACAGGCTACACCTTC.

This chain connects TRBV7-3 to TRBJ2-1; perhaps TRBD1 as D (6 bases). Trimming shortened V by 3 bases and J by 7 bases, and 7 bases separated the two germline ends. This CDR3 comprises 12 residues. CDR1 and CDR2 from the germline V gene are SGHTA and FQGTGA. The CDR3 bases are TGTGCCAGCAGCTTTGGGACAAATGAGCAGTTCTTC. It codes for CASSFGTNEQFF.

The chain links TRBV19 to TRBJ1-1; D not resolved. This CDR3 comprises 14 residues. Germline CDR1 is LNHDA and CDR2 is SQIVND (reference sequence). Trimming pared 4 bases from V and 1 base from J, leaving 10 bases between. CDR3 loop: CASSNIFWNTEAFF. CDR3 nucleotide sequence: TGTGCCAGTAGTAATATTTTCTGGAACACTGAAGCTTTCTTT.

The rearrangement joins TRBV9 to TRBJ2-7; D remains unclear. CDR1 SGDLS and CDR2 YYNGEE come from the germline V gene. This CDR3 has 14 residues. V dropped 0 bases and J dropped 4 bases, with 11 bases sitting between them. The CDR3 reads CASSVATKSYEQYF. The DNA of the CDR3 is TGTGCCAGCAGCGTAGCTACGAAGAGTTACGAGCAGTACTTC.

This sequence joins TRBV9 and TRBJ2-7; D possibly corresponds to TRBD1 (6 bases). Germline V CDR1 and CDR2: SGDLS, YYNGEE. V lost 4 bases to trimming and J lost 2 bases, with 13 bases between them. This CDR3 spans 14 amino acids. The CDR3 sequence is CASSSGVGTYEQYF. CDR3 sequence (DNA): TGTGCCAGCAGCTCAGGGGTAGGGACCTACGAGCAGTACTTC.

The chain carries TRBV9 and TRBJ2-3; 14 bases are a match to TRBD2. The trim removed 0 bases at V and 6 bases at J, leaving 6 bases unmatched. The CDR3 runs to 17 residues. Germline V gives CDR1 SGDLS, CDR2 YYNGEE. CDR3 nucleotides: TGTGCCAGCAGCGTAGCTGGGACTAGCGGGAGTCGGGATACGCAGTATTTT. This codes for CASSVAGTSGSRDTQYF.

The rearrangement links TRBV19 to TRBJ2-3; 8 bases match TRBD2. Germline V lookup: CDR1 LNHDA, CDR2 SQIVND (reference sequence). J was trimmed by 2 bases and V by 3 bases; bases with no gene match: 4. The length of the CDR3 is 15 residues. In DNA, the CDR3 is TGTGCCAGTAGTATCGGCGGGGGGTACACAGATACGCAGTATTTT. Protein: CASSIGGGYTDTQYF.

The rearrangement links TRBV2 to TRBJ1-1; D is perhaps TRBD1 (5 bases). The V gene lost 6 bases and the J gene lost 1 base, with 15 bases spanning the gap. Germline assignment: CDR1 SNHLY and CDR2 FYNNEI. The CDR3 contains 15 residues. The CDR3 protein is CASRSRRGSNTEAFF. CDR3 nucleotides: TGTGCCAGCAGGAGTCGACGGGGGTCGAACACTGAAGCTTTCTTT.

This clone was observed a handful of times. The chain recombines TRBV11-2 with TRBJ1-2; the match to TRBD1 covers 8 bases. V lost 1 base to trimming and J lost 8 bases; unmatched junction nucleotides: 6. Per the germline V gene, CDR1 is SGHAT and CDR2 is FQNNGV. CDR3 length: 14 residues. CDR3 protein: CASSLAQGAGGYTF. As DNA, the CDR3 is TGTGCCAGCAGCTTAGCGCAGGGGGCAGGAGGCTACACCTTC.

The V and J genes are TRBV2 and TRBJ1-2; 7 bases align to TRBD1. This CDR3 has 12 residues. Germline V gene sequence: CDR1 SNHLY, CDR2 FYNNEI. V was pared by 8 bases and J by 6 bases, with 6 bases of the junction left unmatched. CDR3 residues: CASGGQRDGYTF. CDR3 in DNA: TGTGCCAGCGGGGGACAGAGGGATGGCTACACCTTC. The variable domain in full, completed from reference TRBV2 and TRBJ1-2, reads EPEVTQTPSHQVTQMGQEVILRCVPISNHLYFYWYRQILGQKVEFLVSFYNNEISEKSEIFDDQFSVERPDGSNFTLKIRSTKLEDSAMYFCASGGQRDGYTFGSGTRLTVV.

This chain uses TRBV25-1 with TRBJ1-2; D might be TRBD1 (5 bases). Per germline, CDR1 MGHDK and CDR2 SYGVNS. V was trimmed by 5 bases and J by 3 bases, leaving 10 bases between them. The CDR3 runs to 13 residues. The CDR3 DNA reads TGTGCCAGCAGTCCCGACAGATACTATGGCTACACCTTC. Encoded protein: CASSPDRYYGYTF.

The rearrangement joins TRBV7-2 to TRBJ1-2, with 7 bases that match TRBD1. Trimming removed 7 bases from V and 4 bases from J; junction bases left unmatched: 15. This CDR3 contains 16 residues. The germline gives CDR1 SGHTA, CDR2 FQGNSA. The CDR3 DNA reads TGTGCCAGCACCAAAGATCGGGACAGCTCCCCCTATGGCTACACCTTC. Protein sequence: CASTKDRDSSPYGYTF.

The V call is TRBV6-1, the J call TRBJ1-2; maybe TRBD1 (6 bases). Germline CDR1 is MNHNS and CDR2 is SASEGT. V shed 6 bases and J shed 8 bases, with 22 bases lying between them. The CDR3 is 15 residues long. CDR3 protein: CASRGPGQKYPGYTF. CDR3 nucleotide sequence: TGTGCCAGCAGGGGTCCGGGACAAAAGTACCCAGGCTACACCTTC.

The chain uses TRBV4-1 and TRBJ1-2; 7 bases are a match to TRBD1. CDR1 is MGHRA, CDR2 YSYEKL, per germline. The CDR3 loop spans 16 amino acids. Unmatched junction bases numbered 12, after V lost 1 base and J lost 7 bases. The DNA of the CDR3 is TGCGCCAGCAGCCAAGCACCCGGGACAGCTTCGGGTGGCTACACCTTC. This encodes CASSQAPGTASGGYTF.

The CDR3 here is CASSATGGYGYTF. In DNA form, the CDR3 reads TGTGCCAGCAGCGCGACAGGGGGGTATGGCTACACCTTC. This rearrangement joins TRBV2 to TRBJ1-2; 9 positions agree with TRBD1. The ends lost 6 bases at V and 5 bases at J; junction bases unmatched: 4. Germline V gives CDR1 SNHLY, CDR2 FYNNEI. There are 13 residues in the CDR3.

The J gene is TRBJ1-2, the V gene TRBV27; D ambiguous. This CDR3 contains 11 residues. V was clipped by 10 bases and J by 4 bases, with 10 bases between them. In germline, CDR1 is MNHEY, CDR2 SMNVEV (reference sequence). CDR3 nucleotides: TGTGCCATCATGCAACTCTATGGCTACACCTTC. This sequence encodes CAIMQLYGYTF.